What follows describes a single TCR beta chain. What it binds is unknown. V lost 3 bases to trimming and J lost 2 bases; unmatched junction nucleotides: 14. The CDR3 is made up of 19 amino acids. Germline V lookup: CDR1 KGHDR, CDR2 SFDVKD. Sorted naive or memory CD4+ cells met CEF peptides for roughly 10 days. The data were taken from a study of CD4 T cells in relation to SARS-CoV-2 and coronaviruses. Libraries were prepared by immunoSEQ multiplex PCR; TCRdb keeps only in-frame clonotypes and omits some of them. The sample shows tens of thousands of clones, under 90% of them seen only once. The clonotype originates from an adult with COVID-19. Material: naive CD4+ T cells from PBMCs, cultured in vitro. Subset indicated: naive CD4+ T cells isolated by negative enrichment. V is TRBV24-1 and J is TRBJ2-3; 9 nucleotides agree with TRBD2. The CDR3 region has the DNA TGTGCCACCAGTGATCCAAGGGCAGGCGGGAGGGGAATCACAGATACGCAGTATTTT. This sequence encodes CATSDPRAGGRGITDTQYF.